This TCR beta chain was observed in a study of blood T cell dynamics during melanoma immunotherapy. Study outcomes and limitations: The study could not tell melanoma-specific clones from general immune activation.

A remark on this clone: Antigen: not known.

CDR3 length equals 13 residues. Germline V gene data show CDR1 as SNHLY and CDR2 as FYNNEI. V gave up 4 bases and J gave up 4 bases, with 11 bases separating them. DNA loading was fixed at about 380 ng for all bulk PBMC samples. Only in-frame clones appear in the TCRdb table, and some are missing; sequencing was by immunoSEQ multiplex PCR. The table shows some 20,000 clones, with roughly 87% occurring only once. Stated time point: week 3, after first cycle of checkpoint inhibitor. The chain carries TRBV2 and TRBJ2-7; TRBD1 or TRBD2 may be the D gene (6 bases each). This sequence originates from a human donor with melanoma. Sample: blood, taken from a patient treated with checkpoint blockade. CDR3 region: CASSGRGEYEQYF. The CDR3 nucleotides are TGTGCCAGCAGTGGAAGGGGGGAGTACGAGCAGTACTTC.